The entry that follows covers one T cell receptor beta chain sequence. These data are taken from a study of blood T cell repertoires in COVID-19. Study overall: T cells, B-cell-depleted T cells, or PBMCs provided the cDNA or gDNA that served as material.

Participant age was about 18 to 89 years, and participants resided in fewer than 25 US areas. Profiling relied on immunoSEQ multiplex PCR, and the TCRdb table lists in-frame clones only, not all of them. The sample has 210,000 or so clones; around 81% are singletons. With 3 bases clipped from V and 9 bases from J, the junction kept 12 bases outside the gene matches. The CDR3 runs 16 residues. Germline CDR1 is KGHSH and CDR2 is LQKENI. The sequenced sample was PBMCs or T cells enriched from blood (not recorded which). V and J are TRBV18 and TRBJ2-1; 9 positions match TRBD2. The TCR originated in a man younger than 45 with acute COVID-19. CDR3: CASSPLFGGGAGEQFF. Here the CDR3 DNA reads TGTGCCAGCTCACCCCTTTTTGGCGGGGGGGCGGGTGAGCAGTTCTTC.